Listed here is a single T cell receptor (beta chain). This sample was taken from a study of T cell responses to AZD1222 COVID-19 vaccine. Clones were sequenced by immunoSEQ multiplex PCR, and TCRdb holds only the in-frame ones, with some missing. The sample comprises more than 110,000 clones, around 90% of which are singletons, and more than 3.5% rests with the top ten. The source is an adult in good health. The sequencing here drew on peripheral blood, taken on day 0 of AZD1222 vaccination.

The CDR3 region has the DNA TGTGCCAGCAGCTCGATAGCGGCCGGATATGGGACCCAGTACTTC. It codes for CASSSIAAGYGTQYF. The gene calls are TRBV5-6 and TRBJ2-5; tentative D call: TRBD2 (6 bases). Germline lookup yields CDR1 SGHDT and CDR2 YYEEEE. The V and J ends lost 3 bases and 7 bases respectively, with 19 bases between them. This CDR3 contains 15 residues.